The next 8 T cell receptor beta chains were all read from a single sample in a study of control samples from healthy donors and cancer patients. Profiling relied on immunoSEQ multiplex PCR, and the TCRdb table lists in-frame clones only, not all of them. Of just over 150,000 clones listed, about 93% are singletons. The sequenced sample was blood. These receptors came from a man in his fifties or sixties in good health.

The chain uses TRBV10-2 and TRBJ2-1; TRBD2 matches at 9 bases. This CDR3 spans 15 amino acids. The junction had 12 bases not matched to a gene; V was cut back by 3 bases and J by 12 bases. CDR1 WSHSY and CDR2 SAAADI come from the germline V gene. CDR3 bases: TGCGCCAGCAGTGATGCGGGAGGGCCATCCCGGGGGCAGTTCTTC. This codes for CASSDAGGPSRGQFF.

V gene TRBV5-8 combines with J gene TRBJ1-2, with 7 bases that match TRBD1. The CDR3 contains 15 residues. Germline CDR1 reads SGHTS; CDR2 reads YDEGEE. V lost 4 bases, J lost 1 base, and 7 bases stayed unmatched. CDR3 in amino acids: CASSPTDRVNYGYTF. The DNA of the CDR3 is TGTGCCAGCAGCCCCACTGACAGGGTTAACTATGGCTACACCTTC.

The gene calls are TRBV6-5 and TRBJ1-6, with TRBD1 identical over 9 bases. V trimming: 8 bases; J trimming: 7 bases; junction bases outside the gene matches: 6. This CDR3 has 14 residues. Germline CDR1 MNHEY, CDR2 SVGAGI. CDR3 coding DNA: TGTGCCAGCGGCTCCGGGACAGGGAATTCACCCCTCCACTTT. It translates to CASGSGTGNSPLHF.

V is TRBV12-3 or TRBV12-4 and J is TRBJ2-7, with D uncertain. The length of the CDR3 is 13 residues. V was trimmed by 3 bases and J by 2 bases, leaving 8 bases between them. The CDR3 coding sequence is TGTGCCAGCAGTTTCTACGGACCCTACGAGCAGTACTTC. Its translation: CASSFYGPYEQYF.

The V and J genes are TRBV19 and TRBJ1-3; 11 nucleotides match TRBD1. The V gene end was trimmed by 6 bases and the J gene end by 4 bases; junction bases not matched to a gene: 2. The CDR3 extends over 14 amino acids. Germline loops: CDR1 LNHDA, CDR2 SQIVND (reference sequence). In DNA form, the CDR3 reads TGTGCCAGTAGCCGGACAGGGGGCGGAAACACCATATATTTT. This sequence encodes CASSRTGGGNTIYF.

The chain employs TRBV10-3 and TRBJ2-1; 9 nucleotides align to TRBD2. The CDR3 is 11 residues long. CDR1 is ENHRY, CDR2 SYGVKD, per germline. Trimming at V came to 11 bases and at J to 16 bases, leaving 12 bases not matched to a gene. CDR3 in amino acids: CAPTGGRAIFF. The CDR3 DNA reads TGTGCCCCGACGGGCGGGAGGGCTATTTTCTTC.

This clone was picked up one time. The chain employs TRBV28 and TRBJ1-6, with D possibly matching TRBD1 (5 bases). V was cut by 2 bases and J by 9 bases, with 11 bases left in between. From germline, CDR1 is MDHEN and CDR2 SYDVKM. This CDR3 spans 14 amino acids. As DNA, the CDR3 is TGTGCCAGCAGTTTAAGGCAGGGTAGTTCACCCCTCCACTTT. It encodes CASSLRQGSSPLHF. The full variable domain, its missing parts supplied by reference TRBV28 and TRBJ1-6, is DVKVTQSSRYLVKRTGEKVFLECVQDMDHENMFWYRQDPGLGLRLIYFSYDVKMKEKGDIPEGYSVSREKKERFSLILESASTNQTSMYLCASSLRQGSSPLHFGNGTRLTVT.

This sequence joins TRBV27 and TRBJ2-1; tentative D call: TRBD1 (6 bases). V dropped 9 bases and J dropped 8 bases, with 11 bases sitting between them. Germline V CDR1 and CDR2: MNHEY, SMNVEV (reference sequence). The CDR3 is made up of 11 amino acids. The CDR3 DNA reads as TGTGCCAGTACAGGGTTCGATGAGCAGTTCTTC. Its protein product is CASTGFDEQFF.